These 9 T cell receptor beta chains originate from one sample sequenced in a study of blood T cell repertoires in COVID-19. TCRdb keeps only in-frame clones here, not all; method: immunoSEQ multiplex PCR. The sample carries roughly 190,000 clones, 65% to 85% recorded once. The sequenced material came from PBMCs or T cells enriched from blood (not recorded which). These receptors were obtained from a woman between 25 and 40 years old who had been exposed to COVID-19.

The V and J genes are TRBV27 and TRBJ2-2; TRBD1 is a possible D gene (5 bases). From germline, CDR1 is MNHEY and CDR2 SMNVEV (reference sequence). This CDR3 has 13 residues. The V end was cut by 0 bases, the J end by 6 bases, with 5 bases between. The CDR3 reads CASSLSQAGELFF. The CDR3 nucleotides read TGTGCCAGCAGTTTATCACAGGCCGGGGAGCTGTTTTTT.

The chain carries TRBV12-3 or TRBV12-4 and TRBJ2-3, with D possibly matching TRBD2 (6 bases). The length of the CDR3 is 12 residues. Trimming pared 3 bases from V and 5 bases from J, leaving 6 bases between. The CDR3: CASSLRGDTQYF. The CDR3 DNA sequence: TGTGCCAGCAGTTTGCGGGGAGATACGCAGTATTTT.

This chain connects TRBV19 to TRBJ1-5; D is perhaps TRBD1 (6 bases). Deletions cut 5 bases from V and 0 bases from J, with 17 bases between. This CDR3 contains 17 residues. Germline V gene data show CDR1 as LNHDA and CDR2 as SQIVND (reference sequence). In DNA form, the CDR3 reads TGTGCCAGTAGTCGGGGGGGGCAGCCATATAGCAATCAGCCCCAGCATTTT. Its protein is CASSRGGQPYSNQPQHF.

V is TRBV6-4 and J is TRBJ1-6; 9 bases are a match to TRBD1. This CDR3 spans 14 amino acids. With 4 bases clipped from V and 10 bases from J, the junction kept 5 bases outside the gene matches. Germline V gene data show CDR1 as MRHNA and CDR2 as SNTAGT. The CDR3 protein is CASSAGQGISPLHF. The CDR3 bases are TGTGCCAGCAGTGCGGGACAGGGTATCTCACCCCTCCACTTT.

The chain couples TRBV7-9 to TRBJ2-3; 12 positions match TRBD1. Germline CDR1 reads SEHNR; CDR2 reads FQNEAQ (reference sequence). After removal of 5 bases from V and 8 bases from J, the junction contained 11 bases not matched to a gene. This CDR3 is 16 amino acids long. CDR3 amino acids: CASSVRDRGPMGTQYF. The CDR3 region has the DNA TGTGCCAGCAGCGTTAGGGACAGGGGGCCGATGGGTACGCAGTATTTT. The whole variable domain, filled in from reference TRBV7-9 and TRBJ2-3, reads DTGVSQNPRHKITKRGQNVTFRCDPISEHNRLYWYRQTLGQGPEFLTYFQNEAQLEKSRLLSDRFSAERPKGSFSTLEIQRTEQGDSAMYLCASSVRDRGPMGTQYFGPGTRLTVL.

In this sample, this clone turned up once. The CDR3 DNA is TGTGCCAGCAGCCTCAGGGGCCCGAACACTGAAGCTTTCTTT. This translates into CASSLRGPNTEAFF. The V and J genes are TRBV6-5 and TRBJ1-1; perhaps TRBD1 as D (6 bases). CDR3 size: 14 residues. Germline CDR1 MNHEY, CDR2 SVGAGI. Trimming removed 6 bases from V and 1 base from J, with 12 bases in between.

This clone occurred a few times. Other DNA sequences in this sample translate to the same CDR3. The rearrangement uses TRBV2 and TRBJ2-2, with D perhaps TRBD2 (7 bases). Looked up from germline, CDR1 is SNHLY and CDR2 is FYNNEI. The CDR3 length is 14 residues. Trimming pared 7 bases from V and 5 bases from J, leaving 14 bases between. This CDR3 is CASIQRGGTGELFF. As DNA, the CDR3 is TGTGCCAGCATCCAAAGGGGGGGAACCGGGGAGCTGTTTTTT.

The CDR3 DNA reads TGTGCCAGCAGCTTCGGGGGGGCTGATAATTCACCCCTCCACTTT. Translation gives CASSFGGADNSPLHF. The chain uses TRBV28 and TRBJ1-6, with D possibly matching TRBD1 (6 bases). The CDR3 extends over 15 amino acids. V was cut by 6 bases and J by 5 bases, with 14 bases left in between. From germline, CDR1 is MDHEN and CDR2 SYDVKM.

This rearrangement joins TRBV4-1 to TRBJ2-3; tentatively, D is TRBD1 (5 bases). CDR3 length: 15 residues. V lost 4 bases, J lost 2 bases, and 13 bases lay in between. Germline lookup yields CDR1 MGHRA and CDR2 YSYEKL. CDR3 loop: CASSLSAGSTDTQYF. The CDR3 bases are TGCGCCAGCAGCCTTTCGGCAGGGTCCACAGATACGCAGTATTTT.